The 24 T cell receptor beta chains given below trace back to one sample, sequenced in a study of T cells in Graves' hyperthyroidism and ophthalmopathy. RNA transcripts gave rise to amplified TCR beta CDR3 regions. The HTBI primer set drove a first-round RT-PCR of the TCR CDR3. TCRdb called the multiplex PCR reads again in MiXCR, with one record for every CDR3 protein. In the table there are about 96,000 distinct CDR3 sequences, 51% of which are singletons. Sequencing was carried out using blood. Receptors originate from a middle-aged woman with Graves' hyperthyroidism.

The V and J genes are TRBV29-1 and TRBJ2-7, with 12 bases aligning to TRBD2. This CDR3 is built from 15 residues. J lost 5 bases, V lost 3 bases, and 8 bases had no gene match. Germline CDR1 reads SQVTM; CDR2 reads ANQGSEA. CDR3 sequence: CSVDGASGRANEQYF. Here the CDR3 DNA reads TGCAGCGTTGACGGCGCTAGCGGGAGGGCCAACGAGCAGTACTTC.

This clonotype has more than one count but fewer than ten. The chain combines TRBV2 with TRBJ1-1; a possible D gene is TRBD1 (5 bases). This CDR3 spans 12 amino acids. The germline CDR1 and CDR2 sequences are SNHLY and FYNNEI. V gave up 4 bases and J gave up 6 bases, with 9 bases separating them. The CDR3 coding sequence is TGTGCCAGCAGTGGCAGGGCTTCTGAAGCTTTCTTT. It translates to CASSGRASEAFF.

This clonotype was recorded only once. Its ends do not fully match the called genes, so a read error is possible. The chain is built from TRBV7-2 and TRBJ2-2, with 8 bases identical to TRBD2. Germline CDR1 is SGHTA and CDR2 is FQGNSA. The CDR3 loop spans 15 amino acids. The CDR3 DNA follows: TGTACCGGCAGCCCGGGGGGGCCGAGGACCGGGGAGCTGTTTTTT. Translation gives CTGSPGGPRTGELFF. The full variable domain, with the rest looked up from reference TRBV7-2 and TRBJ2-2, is GAGVSQSPSNKVTEKGKDVELRCDPISGHTALYWYRQSLGQGLEFLIYFQGNSAPDKSGLPSDRFSAERTGGSVSTLTIQRTQQEDSAVYLCTGSPGGPRTGELFFGEGSRLTVL.

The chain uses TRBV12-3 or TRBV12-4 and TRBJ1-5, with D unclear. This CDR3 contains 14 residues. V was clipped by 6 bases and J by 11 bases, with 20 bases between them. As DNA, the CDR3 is TGTGCCAGCAGCTGGGGTGGCGGGGAAGAGACCCAGCATTTT. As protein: CASSWGGGEETQHF.

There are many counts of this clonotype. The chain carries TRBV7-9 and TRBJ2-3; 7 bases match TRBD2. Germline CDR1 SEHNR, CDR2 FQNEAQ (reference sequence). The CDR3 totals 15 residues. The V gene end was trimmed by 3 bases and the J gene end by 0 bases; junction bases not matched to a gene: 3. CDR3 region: CASSLSGISTDTQYF. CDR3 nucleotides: TGTGCCAGCAGCTTGAGCGGGATTAGCACAGATACGCAGTATTTT.

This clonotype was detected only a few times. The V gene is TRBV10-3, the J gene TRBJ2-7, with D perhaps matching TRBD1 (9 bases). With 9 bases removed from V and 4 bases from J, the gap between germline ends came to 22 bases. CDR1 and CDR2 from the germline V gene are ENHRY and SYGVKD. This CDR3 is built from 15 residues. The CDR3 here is CAIQTGGGRPYEQYF. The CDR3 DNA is TGTGCCATTCAAACAGGGGGCGGGAGGCCTTACGAGCAGTACTTC.

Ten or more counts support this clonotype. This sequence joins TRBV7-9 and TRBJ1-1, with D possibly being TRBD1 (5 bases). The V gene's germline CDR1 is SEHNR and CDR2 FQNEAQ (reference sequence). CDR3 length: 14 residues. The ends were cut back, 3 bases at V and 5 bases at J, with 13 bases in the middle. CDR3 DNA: TGTGCCAGCAGCTTCCCGGGGCCGGGGACTGAAGCTTTCTTT. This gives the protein CASSFPGPGTEAFF.

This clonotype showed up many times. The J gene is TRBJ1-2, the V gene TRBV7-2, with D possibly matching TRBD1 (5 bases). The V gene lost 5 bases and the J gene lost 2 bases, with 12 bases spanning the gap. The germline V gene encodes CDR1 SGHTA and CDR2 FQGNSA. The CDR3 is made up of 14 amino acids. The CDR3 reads CASSRAGRNYGYTF. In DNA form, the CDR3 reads TGTGCCAGCAGCCGGGCAGGGAGGAACTATGGCTACACCTTC. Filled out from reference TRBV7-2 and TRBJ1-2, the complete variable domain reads GAGVSQSPSNKVTEKGKDVELRCDPISGHTALYWYRQSLGQGLEFLIYFQGNSAPDKSGLPSDRFSAERTGGSVSTLTIQRTQQEDSAVYLCASSRAGRNYGYTFGSGTRLTVV.

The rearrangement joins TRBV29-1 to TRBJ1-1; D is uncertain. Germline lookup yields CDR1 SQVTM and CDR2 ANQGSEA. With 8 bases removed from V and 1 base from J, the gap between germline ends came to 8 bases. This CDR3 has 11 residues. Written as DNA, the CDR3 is TGCAGCTCCGGGTCGAACACTGAAGCTTTCTTT. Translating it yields CSSGSNTEAFF.

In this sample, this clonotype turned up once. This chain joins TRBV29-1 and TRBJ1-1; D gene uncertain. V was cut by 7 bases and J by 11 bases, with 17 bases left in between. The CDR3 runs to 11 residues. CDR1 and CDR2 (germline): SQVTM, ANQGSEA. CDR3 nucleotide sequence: TGCAGCGCACCCGGAGCGGGAGAGGCTTTCTTT. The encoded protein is CSAPGAGEAFF.

This CDR3 reads CASSPIRTSGTQYF. In DNA, the CDR3 is TGTGCCAGCAGCCCGATCCGGACTAGCGGGACCCAGTACTTC. This chain joins TRBV7-8 and TRBJ2-5, with 10 bases identical to TRBD2. The CDR3 runs to 14 residues. V shed 5 bases and J 7 bases; nucleotides not matched to a gene: 7. Germline CDR1 SGHVS, CDR2 FQNEAQ.

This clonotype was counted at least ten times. The CDR3: CASKQGWTQHF. The CDR3 nucleotides are TGTGCCAGCAAGCAGGGGTGGACCCAGCATTTT. The rearrangement uses TRBV2 and TRBJ1-5; perhaps TRBD1 as D (6 bases). Germline V lookup: CDR1 SNHLY, CDR2 FYNNEI. V dropped 7 bases and J dropped 11 bases, with 12 bases sitting between them. The CDR3 covers 11 residues.

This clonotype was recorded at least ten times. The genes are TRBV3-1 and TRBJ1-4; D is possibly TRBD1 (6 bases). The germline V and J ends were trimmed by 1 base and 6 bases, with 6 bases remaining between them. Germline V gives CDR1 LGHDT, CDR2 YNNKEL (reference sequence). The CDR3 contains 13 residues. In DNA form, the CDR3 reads TGTGCCAGCAGCCAAGGACAGGATGAAAAACTGTTTTTT. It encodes CASSQGQDEKLFF.

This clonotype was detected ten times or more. CDR3 nucleotide sequence: TGTGCCAGCAGCTTAGTGGGACAAGGCAGCCAGGGCGAGCAGTACTTC. Protein product: CASSLVGQGSQGEQYF. The chain uses TRBV7-8 and TRBJ2-7, with D perhaps TRBD1 (6 bases). The V gene lost 1 base and the J gene lost 6 bases, with 19 bases spanning the gap. The CDR3 loop spans 16 amino acids. CDR1 and CDR2 (germline): SGHVS, FQNEAQ.

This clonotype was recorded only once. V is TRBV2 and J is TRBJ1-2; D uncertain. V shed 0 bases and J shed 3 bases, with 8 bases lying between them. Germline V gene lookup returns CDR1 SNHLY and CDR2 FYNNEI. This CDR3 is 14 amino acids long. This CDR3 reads CASSEAARYYGYTF. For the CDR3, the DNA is TGTGCCAGCAGTGAAGCGGCCAGGTACTATGGCTACACCTTC.

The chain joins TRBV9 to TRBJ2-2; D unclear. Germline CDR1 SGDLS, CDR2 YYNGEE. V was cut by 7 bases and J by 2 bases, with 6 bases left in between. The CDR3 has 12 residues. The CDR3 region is CASHSNTGELFF. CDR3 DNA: TGTGCCAGCCACTCCAACACCGGGGAGCTGTTTTTT.

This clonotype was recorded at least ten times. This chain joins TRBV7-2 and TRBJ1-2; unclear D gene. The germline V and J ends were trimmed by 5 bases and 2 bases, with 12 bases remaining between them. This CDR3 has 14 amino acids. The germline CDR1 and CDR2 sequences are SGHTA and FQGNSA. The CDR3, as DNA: TGTGCCAGCAGCCCACAGCCCGGGAACTATGGCTACACCTTC. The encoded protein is CASSPQPGNYGYTF.

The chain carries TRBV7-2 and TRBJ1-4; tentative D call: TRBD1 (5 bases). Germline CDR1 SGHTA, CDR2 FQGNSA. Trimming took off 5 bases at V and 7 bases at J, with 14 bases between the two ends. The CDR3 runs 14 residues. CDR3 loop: CASSAGGFREKLFF. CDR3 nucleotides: TGTGCCAGCAGCGCCGGGGGGTTTCGTGAAAAACTGTTTTTT.

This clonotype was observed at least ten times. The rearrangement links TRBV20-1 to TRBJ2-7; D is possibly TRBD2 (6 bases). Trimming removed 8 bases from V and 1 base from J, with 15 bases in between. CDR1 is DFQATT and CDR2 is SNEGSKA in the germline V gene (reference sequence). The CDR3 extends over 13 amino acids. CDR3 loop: CSKRDSDSYEQYF. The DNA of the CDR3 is TGCAGTAAGAGGGACTCGGATTCCTACGAGCAGTACTTC.

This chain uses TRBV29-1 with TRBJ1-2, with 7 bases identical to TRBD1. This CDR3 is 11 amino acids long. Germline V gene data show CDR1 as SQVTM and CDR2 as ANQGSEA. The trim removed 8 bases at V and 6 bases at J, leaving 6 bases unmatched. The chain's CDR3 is CSSPGGHGYTF. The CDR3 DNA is TGCAGCTCACCAGGGGGGCATGGCTACACCTTC.

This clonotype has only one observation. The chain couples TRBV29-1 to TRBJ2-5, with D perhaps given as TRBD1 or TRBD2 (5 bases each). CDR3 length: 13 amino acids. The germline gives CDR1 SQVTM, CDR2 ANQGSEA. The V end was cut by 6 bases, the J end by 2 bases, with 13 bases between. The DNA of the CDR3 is TGCAGCGTGCCCGGGGACGTACAAGAGACCCAGTACTTC. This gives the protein CSVPGDVQETQYF.

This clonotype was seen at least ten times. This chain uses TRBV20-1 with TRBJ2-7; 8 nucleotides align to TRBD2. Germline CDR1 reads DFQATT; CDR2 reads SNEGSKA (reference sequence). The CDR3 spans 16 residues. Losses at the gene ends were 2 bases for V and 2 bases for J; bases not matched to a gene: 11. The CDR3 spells CSARPSNSGKTYEQYF. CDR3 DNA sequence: TGCAGTGCTAGACCTTCTAATAGCGGGAAGACCTACGAGCAGTACTTC.

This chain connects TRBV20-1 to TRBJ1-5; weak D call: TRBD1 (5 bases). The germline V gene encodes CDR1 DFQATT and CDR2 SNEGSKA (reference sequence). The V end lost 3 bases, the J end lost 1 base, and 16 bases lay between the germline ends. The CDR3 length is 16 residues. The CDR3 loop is CSASLGTPGSNQPQHF. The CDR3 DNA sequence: TGCAGTGCTAGCCTTGGGACCCCTGGAAGCAATCAGCCCCAGCATTTT.

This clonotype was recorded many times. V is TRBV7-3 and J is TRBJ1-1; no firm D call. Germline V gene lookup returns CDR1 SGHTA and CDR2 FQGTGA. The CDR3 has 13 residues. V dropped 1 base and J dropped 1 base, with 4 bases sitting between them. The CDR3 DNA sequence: TGTGCCAGCAGCTTAAACGGGAACACTGAAGCTTTCTTT. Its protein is CASSLNGNTEAFF.